This TCR beta chain was sequenced for a study of cytomegalovirus exposure and HLA in healthy donors. Findings and caveats of the study: Accounts indicate the classifier identified cytomegalovirus status with strong specificity and sensitivity. The study put under 200 TCR beta chains on its list as cytomegalovirus-associated.

This clone was counted a few times. The antigen is unknown. The CDR3 contains 14 residues. With 8 bases clipped from V and 1 base from J, the junction kept 6 bases outside the gene matches. CDR1 and CDR2 (germline): SGHVS, FQNEAQ. PCR was performed using 60 Vbeta and 13 Jbeta primers. Clones were read by immunoSEQ multiplex PCR, and TCRdb kept only the in-frame ones, dropping some. The table includes approximately 150,000 clones, around a tenth detected once. Healthy donors of bone marrow made up the group. J is TRBJ1-1 and V is TRBV7-8; TRBD1 matches 8 bases. Sequences were obtained from PBMCs. The receptor comes from a male donor in good health and CMV-seronegative. CDR3 sequence: CASWTGYPNTEAFF. CDR3 bases: TGTGCCAGCTGGACAGGGTACCCGAACACTGAAGCTTTCTTT.